This T cell receptor (beta chain) was retrieved from a study of cytomegalovirus exposure and HLA in healthy donors. Broader study findings: Among the CMV-associated chains, three were confirmed in vitro as specific for CMV antigens.

It was with 60 Vbeta and 13 Jbeta primers that the PCR ran. Produced via immunoSEQ multiplex PCR; TCRdb's table is partial and in-frame only. The sample includes some 170,000 clones, around 85% of them seen just once. Donors counted as nominally healthy when sampled, yet unrecorded immune exposures were likely. This clone was seen only once. Its antigen is still unknown. This sequence originates from a man aged 35-49 years in good health and CMV-seronegative. Sequenced sample: PBMCs.

CDR3 residues: CASSLTGTGSSYEQYF. The CDR3 bases are TGTGCCAGCAGCTTAACTGGGACAGGATCTTCCTACGAGCAGTACTTC. This chain joins TRBV5-4 and TRBJ2-7, with 8 bases identical to TRBD1. CDR3 length: 16 residues. V lost 2 bases and J lost 1; bases outside the gene matches: 8. The germline V gene has CDR1 SGHNT and CDR2 YYREEE (reference sequence).